The 7 T cell receptor beta chains reported below all come from one sample, sequenced in a study of cytomegalovirus exposure and HLA in healthy donors. The PCR made use of 60 Vbeta and 13 Jbeta primers. Assay: immunoSEQ multiplex PCR; the TCRdb copy retains only in-frame clones and omits some. Seen here are approximately 110,000 clones, roughly 70% observed once, and the top ten hold 11%. The sequenced sample consisted of PBMCs. All receptors come from a man aged 35 to 55 in good health and CMV-seropositive.

This clone was seen more than once but under ten times. This chain joins TRBV11-3 and TRBJ2-5, with 8 nucleotides matching TRBD1. This CDR3 comprises 16 residues. Trimming removed 1 base from V and 3 bases from J; junction bases left unmatched: 7. Germline V gene lookup returns CDR1 SGHNT and CDR2 YENEEA. The CDR3 region has the DNA TGTGCCAGCAGCTTAGGTCCGACAGGGGAGGAAGAGACCCAGTACTTC. Protein sequence: CASSLGPTGEEETQYF. The variable domain in full, with the rest retrieved from reference TRBV11-3 and TRBJ2-5, is EAGVVQSPRYKIIEKKQPVAFWCNPISGHNTLYWYLQNLGQGPELLIRYENEEAVDDSQLPKDRFSAERLKGVDSTLKIQPAELGDSAVYLCASSLGPTGEEETQYFGPGTRLLVL.

In this sample, this clone turned up once. This chain links TRBV11-2 with TRBJ2-3, with 9 bases fitting TRBD1. CDR3 size: 16 residues. After removal of 2 bases from V and 2 bases from J, the junction contained 5 bases not matched to a gene. Germline V gene data show CDR1 as SGHAT and CDR2 as FQNNGV. CDR3 DNA sequence: TGTGCCAGCAGCTTAAACAGGGGGCCTGTCACAGATACGCAGTATTTT. Amino acids: CASSLNRGPVTDTQYF.

Only a few counts were recorded for this clone. The rearrangement joins TRBV19 to TRBJ2-1; maybe TRBD2 (6 bases). CDR1 is LNHDA and CDR2 is SQIVND in the germline V gene (reference sequence). The V end was cut by 5 bases, the J end by 8 bases, with 10 bases between. This CDR3 contains 12 residues. Here the CDR3 DNA reads TGTGCCAGTAGTCCGGGGACTGATGAGCAGTTCTTC. This encodes CASSPGTDEQFF.

The chain combines TRBV30 with TRBJ2-3; 10 nucleotides line up with TRBD2. The trim removed 0 bases at V and 6 bases at J, leaving 9 bases unmatched. The germline gives CDR1 GTSNPN, CDR2 SVGIG (reference sequence). The CDR3 consists of 16 residues. CDR3 in amino acids: CAWSVASGRAGDTQYF. CDR3 sequence (DNA): TGTGCCTGGAGTGTCGCTAGCGGGAGAGCTGGGGATACGCAGTATTTT. The full variable domain, rest sourced from reference TRBV30 and TRBJ2-3, is SQTIHQWPATLVQPVGSPLSLECTVEGTSNPNLYWYRQAAGRGLQLLFYSVGIGQISSEVPQNLSASRPQDRQFILSSKKLLLSDSGFYLCAWSVASGRAGDTQYFGPGTRLTVL.

This clone has a handful of counts. This chain joins TRBV27 and TRBJ2-2; D may be TRBD1 (6 bases). V gave up 7 bases and J gave up 0 bases, with 6 bases separating them. Germline V gene lookup returns CDR1 MNHEY and CDR2 SMNVEV (reference sequence). The CDR3 contains 13 residues. CDR3 amino acids: CASKGANTGELFF. CDR3 sequence (DNA): TGTGCCAGCAAGGGGGCGAACACCGGGGAGCTGTTTTTT.

The chain carries TRBV5-1 and TRBJ2-7, with 7 nucleotides matching TRBD2. The CDR3 length is 15 residues. Germline assignment: CDR1 SGHRS and CDR2 YFSETQ. The J segment lost 5 bases and the V segment lost 3 bases, leaving 11 bases of the junction unmatched. CDR3 in amino acids: CASSWGGRAMDEQYV. CDR3 nucleotides: TGCGCCAGCAGCTGGGGGGGAAGGGCTATGGACGAGCAGTACGTC.

The chain couples TRBV29-1 to TRBJ1-4, with TRBD1 as a possible D gene (6 bases). CDR3 length: 11 amino acids. V was shortened by 6 bases and J by 6 bases, with 8 bases between the two germline ends. Germline CDR1 and CDR2: SQVTM and ANQGSEA. The CDR3 bases are TGCAGCGTGGGGGCCTATGAAAAACTGTTTTTT. This encodes CSVGAYEKLFF.